These T cell receptor beta chains were read from a single sample in a study of vaccination and CD4 T cells after COVID-19. From the PCR reads, TCRdb called clonotypes with MiXCR, one entry per CDR3 protein. The sample includes fewer than 10,000 distinct CDR3 sequences, 20% to 25% of them seen just once. These receptors are not linked to any known antigen. The specimen was cultured CD4+ T cells from blood. The receptors were gathered from a human donor with COVID-19. Both conserved end residues are part of each CDR3. Fields, in order: V gene, D gene, clone size, J gene, CDR3 protein, CDR3 DNA. D genes are given only for firm matches. The size of a clone is reported for some rows only, either as once, few or many, or as a class for expanded clones.

>TRBV5-1|NA|NA|TRBJ2-7
CASSLNFRDYEQYF
TGCGCCAGCAGCTTAAACTTCAGGGACTACGAGCAGTACTTC
>TRBV20-1|TRBD1|NA|TRBJ1-6
CSAPGQGSPLHF
TGCAGTGCTCCGGGACAGGGATCACCCCTCCACTTT
>TRBV12-3/TRBV12-4|NA|NA|TRBJ1-3
CATQIANSGNTIYF
TGTGCCACCCAAATCGCGAATTCTGGAAACACCATATATTTT
>TRBV12-2|NA|NA|TRBJ1-2
CASRFSYTF
TGTGCAAGTCGCTTTTCCTACACCTTC
>TRBV5-1|TRBD1|NA|TRBJ2-1
CASSGQGGPNEQFF
TGCGCCAGCAGCGGACAGGGGGGGCCCAATGAGCAGTTCTTC
>TRBV11-2|TRBD1|NA|TRBJ1-4
CASSLLTGGGEKLFF
TGTGCCAGCAGCTTACTGACAGGGGGTGGTGAAAAACTGTTTTTT
>TRBV23-1|NA|NA|TRBJ1-2
CASREYGYTF
TGCGCCAGCAGGGAGTATGGCTACACCTTC
>TRBV20-1|TRBD2|NA|TRBJ2-2
CSAPQLAGGGINTGELFF
TGCAGTGCCCCCCAGTTGGCGGGGGGGGGGATAAACACCGGGGAGCTGTTTTTT
>TRBV10-3|NA|NA|TRBJ1-2
CAISEVGGSYGYTF
TGTGCCATCAGTGAGGTGGGTGGGAGCTATGGCTACACCTTC
>TRBV5-1|NA|once|TRBJ1-2
CASSFVLPGVNGYTF
TGCGCCAGCAGCTTTGTCCTGCCCGGGGTTAATGGCTACACCTTC
>TRBV5-1|NA|NA|TRBJ2-7
CASSPLQAFLEQYF
TGCGCCAGCAGCCCCCTCCAGGCCTTCCTTGAGCAGTACTTC
>TRBV19|TRBD1|NA|TRBJ2-5
CASSPGGLGETQYF
TGTGCCAGTAGTCCAGGGGGATTGGGAGAGACCCAGTACTTC
>TRBV20-1|TRBD1|NA|TRBJ2-3
CSARTGGSKDTQYF
TGCAGTGCTAGAACAGGGGGAAGTAAAGATACGCAGTATTTT
>TRBV7-2|NA|NA|TRBJ2-7
CASSIYRGSAEQYF
TGTGCCAGCAGCATTTATAGGGGCTCCGCGGAGCAGTACTTC
>TRBV4-3|TRBD1|NA|TRBJ1-6
CASSQFSPGQGASPLHF
TGCGCCAGCAGCCAATTTTCCCCGGGACAGGGGGCTTCACCCCTCCACTTT
>TRBV19|NA|NA|TRBJ2-4
CASSIPSFSVQYF
TGTGCCAGTAGTATCCCGTCGTTTTCAGTTCAGTACTTC
>TRBV11-3|TRBD1|NA|TRBJ1-6
CASSLERQGWSPLHF
TGTGCCAGCAGCTTAGAAAGACAGGGTTGGTCACCCCTCCACTTT
>TRBV27|NA|NA|TRBJ2-1
CASGTPGNEQFF
TGTGCCAGCGGGACTCCCGGGAATGAGCAGTTCTTC
>TRBV11-2|TRBD1|NA|TRBJ2-7
CASSSYRGLAYEQYF
TGTGCCAGCAGCTCATACAGGGGATTGGCCTACGAGCAGTACTTC
>TRBV20-1|NA|few|TRBJ2-7
CSARDLGSYEQYF
TGCAGTGCTAGAGACCTGGGGTCCTACGAGCAGTACTTC
>TRBV21-1|NA|NA|TRBJ1-4
CASSKDRGNEKLFF
TGTGCCAGCAGCAAAGACAGGGGTAATGAAAAACTGTTTTTT
>TRBV12-3/TRBV12-4|TRBD1|large|TRBJ2-7
CASSPTGAPEKQYF
TGTGCCAGCAGTCCGACAGGGGCTCCGGAGAAGCAGTACTTC
>TRBV15|TRBD2|few|TRBJ2-1
CATSTGTTNEQFF
TGTGCCACCAGCACGGGGACTACCAATGAGCAGTTCTTC
>TRBV23-1|NA|NA|TRBJ2-1
CATGDRYNEQFF
TGCGCCACAGGGGACCGCTACAATGAGCAGTTCTTC
>TRBV9|NA|few|TRBJ1-2
CASSAGDGGYTF
TGTGCCAGCAGCGCGGGGGACGGTGGCTACACCTTC
>TRBV20-1|NA|NA|TRBJ2-7
CSAIERRASSYEQYF
TGCAGTGCTATTGAACGGCGGGCGAGCTCCTACGAGCAGTACTTC
>TRBV19|NA|NA|TRBJ1-2
CASRSGVGRAIYGYAF
TGTGCCAGTAGAAGCGGCGTCGGCAGGGCGATCTATGGCTACGCCTTC
>TRBV5-1|TRBD1|NA|TRBJ1-4
CASSAGTGGEKLFF
TGCGCCAGCAGCGCCGGGACAGGGGGTGAAAAACTGTTTTTT
>TRBV6-5|TRBD1|NA|TRBJ1-1
CASSYSQGAHGTEAFF
TGTGCCAGCAGTTACTCGCAGGGGGCGCATGGCACTGAAGCTTTCTTT